This T cell receptor (beta chain) was sequenced during a study of blood T cell repertoires in COVID-19. At the level of the study: Italy, Spain and the United States were the sources of the convalescent and acute COVID-19 samples. The analysed material was cDNA or gDNA that came from T cells, B-cell-depleted T cells, or PBMCs.

Germline CDR1 reads SQVTM; CDR2 reads ANQGSEA. This CDR3 contains 15 residues. V lost 1 base, J lost 4 bases, and 9 bases stayed unmatched. How the authors handled the data: Using reference gene primer amplification, nucleated cell counts were estimated. Clones were read by immunoSEQ multiplex PCR, and TCRdb kept only the in-frame ones, dropping some. The V and J calls and clone size come from that table; D and trimming were worked out from the DNA. Of nearly 65,000 clones in the sample, around 80% were seen once. The source of this sequence is a human donor in a cohort sampled during active COVID-19. The specimen sequenced was peripheral blood. The rearrangement links TRBV29-1 to TRBJ1-2; TRBD1 matches at 7 bases. The CDR3 DNA reads TGCAGCGTTGAAGGGGTAATGACAGGGTCCTATGGCTACACCTTC. Translation gives CSVEGVMTGSYGYTF.